The 17 T cell receptor beta chains below come from one sample, sequenced in a study of blood T cell repertoires in COVID-19. Profiling relied on immunoSEQ multiplex PCR, and the TCRdb table lists in-frame clones only, not all of them. The sample lists about 120,000 clones, approximately 89% occurring once. The material sequenced was peripheral blood. The receptors stem from a woman in her fifties or sixties with COVID-19, enrolled during active disease.

The V and J genes are TRBV21-1 and TRBJ2-4; the table's D call of TRBD1 was not tested on the DNA. TRBV21-1 is given as a pseudogene. The CDR3 totals 20 residues. The CDR3 nucleotides read TGTGCCAGCAGCAAAGCGCCTCGGTGGGAACAGGGGGGGGATGGAAACATTCAGTACTTC. This codes for CASSKAPRWEQGGDGNIQYF.

This clone has a handful of counts. Germline and junction disagree at one end, which may indicate a read error. The chain links TRBV7-7 to TRBJ2-3; perhaps TRBD2 as D (7 bases). CDR1 and CDR2 from the germline V gene are SSHAT and FNYEAQ (reference sequence). This CDR3 comprises 17 residues. CDR3 sequence: CASSLMGGASGTDTQYF. Written as DNA, the CDR3 is TGTGCTAGCAGCTTAATGGGGGGGGCGAGTGGTACAGATACGCAGTATTTT.

This clone was found once. This chain joins TRBV5-1 and TRBJ2-1; tentative D call: TRBD2 (5 bases). This CDR3 contains 15 residues. Germline-derived CDR1 and CDR2 are SGHRS and YFSETQ. V dropped 0 bases and J dropped 1 base, with 8 bases sitting between them. Written as DNA, the CDR3 is TGCGCCAGCAGCTTGGACGGGATATCCTACAATGAGCAGTTCTTC. Protein sequence: CASSLDGISYNEQFF.

The V and J genes are TRBV19 and TRBJ2-5, with 8 bases that match TRBD2. V was clipped by 5 bases and J by 5 bases; unmatched bases: 13. The CDR3 spans 16 residues. The V gene's germline CDR1 is LNHDA and CDR2 SQIVND (reference sequence). The CDR3 DNA follows: TGTGCCAGTAGTTCACCGGGACTAGTTGGCAGGGAGACCCAGTACTTC. Protein: CASSSPGLVGRETQYF.

This chain connects TRBV19 to TRBJ1-2; tentatively, D is TRBD1 (6 bases). Per germline, CDR1 LNHDA and CDR2 SQIVND (reference sequence). Trimming removed 7 bases from V and 10 bases from J, with 22 bases in between. The CDR3 length is 14 residues. CDR3 DNA: TGTGCCAGTAACAAACTTACAGGGTTGAGGCACTACACCTTC. It specifies CASNKLTGLRHYTF.

V is TRBV5-6 and J is TRBJ1-2, with a possible D match to TRBD1 (5 bases). The CDR3 covers 13 residues. The germline V and J ends were trimmed by 4 bases and 8 bases, with 15 bases remaining between them. CDR1 SGHDT and CDR2 YYEEEE come from the germline V gene. The CDR3 DNA reads TGTGCCAGCAGCGATCTCCAGGGCCGCGGCTACACCTTC. It specifies CASSDLQGRGYTF. Looking up the rest from reference TRBV5-6 and TRBJ1-2 gives the full variable domain: DAGVTQSPTHLIKTRGQQVTLRCSPKSGHDTVSWYQQALGQGPQFIFQYYEEEERQRGNFPDRFSGHQFPNYSSELNVNALLLGDSALYLCASSDLQGRGYTFGSGTRLTVV.

V gene TRBV6-5 combines with J gene TRBJ1-2; 10 nucleotides agree with TRBD1. The V segment lost 4 bases and the J segment 7 bases; nucleotides outside the gene matches: 3. Germline CDR1 reads MNHEY; CDR2 reads SVGAGI. CDR3 length: 13 residues. In DNA form, the CDR3 reads TGTGCCAGCAGTTTGGACAGGGGGGGTGGCTACACCTTC. As protein: CASSLDRGGGYTF.

The chain joins TRBV23-1 to TRBJ1-2; no definite D call. TRBV23-1 belongs to the ORF category, with a function that is uncertain. V was shortened by 5 bases and J by 4 bases, with 8 bases between the two germline ends. This CDR3 comprises 12 residues. CDR3 region: CASSWAPYGYTF. The CDR3 DNA reads TGCGCCAGCAGTTGGGCTCCCTATGGCTACACCTTC.

The V and J genes are TRBV20-1 and TRBJ2-1; 10 bases align to TRBD2. V shed 3 bases and J 2 bases; nucleotides not matched to a gene: 13. The germline V gene has CDR1 DFQATT and CDR2 SNEGSKA (reference sequence). The CDR3 length is 18 residues. The CDR3 DNA sequence: TGCAGTGCTAGTGTGGGACTAGCGCCCGTGAACGCCTACAATGAGCAGTTCTTC. Translating it yields CSASVGLAPVNAYNEQFF.

The rearrangement links TRBV3-1 (or the pseudogene TRBV3-2) to TRBJ1-3, with 9 bases matching TRBD1. The CDR3 is 17 amino acids. V lost 2 bases to trimming and J lost 3 bases; unmatched junction nucleotides: 8. Germline loops: CDR1 LGHDT, CDR2 YNNKEL (reference sequence). The DNA of the CDR3 is TGTGCCAGCAGCCAATACGGGACAGGGACCTTTGGAAACACCATATATTTT. This sequence encodes CASSQYGTGTFGNTIYF.

This chain connects TRBV10-3 to TRBJ2-7, with a possible D match to TRBD2 (6 bases). The V gene lost 4 bases and the J gene lost 3 bases, with 19 bases spanning the gap. Germline V lookup: CDR1 ENHRY, CDR2 SYGVKD. The CDR3 is made up of 16 amino acids. This CDR3 reads CAISVGGGGDGYEQYF. The CDR3 nucleotides read TGTGCCATCAGTGTGGGGGGTGGAGGGGACGGCTACGAGCAGTACTTC.

In nucleotides, the CDR3 is TGCGCCAGCAGCCAAGATCGCCAGGGCCCAGGCGAGCAGTACTTC. Translated: CASSQDRQGPGEQYF. J is TRBJ2-7 and V is TRBV4-3, with TRBD1 as a possible D gene (5 bases). The V gene lost 0 bases and the J gene lost 6 bases, with 15 bases spanning the gap. Germline CDR1 reads LGHNA; CDR2 reads YSLEER. CDR3 size: 15 residues.

The chain carries TRBV7-3 and TRBJ2-1, with D unclear. The CDR3 is 13 amino acids. V lost 2 bases and J 4 bases, leaving 6 bases between the germline ends. CDR1 is SGHTA, CDR2 FQGTGA, per germline. The CDR3: CASSLSGYNEQFF. The CDR3 DNA reads TGTGCCAGCAGCTTATCCGGGTACAATGAGCAGTTCTTC.

This clone has just a few counts. V and J are TRBV4-1 and TRBJ1-1; tentatively, D is TRBD1 (6 bases). This CDR3 has 15 amino acids. Trimming took off 0 bases at V and 5 bases at J, with 13 bases between the two ends. The germline V gene has CDR1 MGHRA and CDR2 YSYEKL. CDR3 nucleotide sequence: TGCGCCAGCAGCCAAGACAACAGGGAACGGACTGAAGCTTTCTTT. Translating it yields CASSQDNRERTEAFF.

The rearrangement uses TRBV3-1 (or the pseudogene TRBV3-2) and TRBJ1-2; D is uncertain. CDR3 size: 15 residues. V gave up 4 bases and J gave up 4 bases, with 16 bases separating them. Germline V lookup: CDR1 LGHDT, CDR2 YNNKEL (reference sequence). CDR3 bases: TGTGCCAGCAGCCCATCTTTAGGCAGGTCCTATGGCTACACCTTC. Its translation is CASSPSLGRSYGYTF.

The chain is built from TRBV15 and TRBJ2-2; 7 positions match TRBD1. Trimming cost V 4 bases and J 4 bases; bases outside gene matches: 9. The CDR3 spans 16 residues. From germline, CDR1 is LNHNV and CDR2 YYDKDF (reference sequence). CDR3 nucleotide sequence: TGTGCCACCAGCAAGGAGGACAGGCCTCTCACCGGGGAGCTGTTTTTT. It encodes CATSKEDRPLTGELFF.

The chain has TRBV27 and TRBJ1-1, with TRBD1 identical over 7 bases. Germline trimming cut 6 bases from V and 8 bases from J; bases unmatched to any gene: 9. Germline lookup yields CDR1 MNHEY and CDR2 SMNVEV (reference sequence). This CDR3 region has 13 residues. The CDR3 nucleotides read TGTGCCAGCAGGAAAGAGGGGGCACCGGAAGCTTTCTTT. This codes for CASRKEGAPEAFF.